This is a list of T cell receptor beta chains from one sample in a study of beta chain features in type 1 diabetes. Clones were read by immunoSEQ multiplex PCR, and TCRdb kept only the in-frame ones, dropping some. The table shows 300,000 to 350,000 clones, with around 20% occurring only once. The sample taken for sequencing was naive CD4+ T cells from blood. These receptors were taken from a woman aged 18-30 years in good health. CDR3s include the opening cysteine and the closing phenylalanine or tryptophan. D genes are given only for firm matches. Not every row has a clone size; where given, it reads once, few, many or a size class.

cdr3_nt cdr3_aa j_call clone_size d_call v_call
TGTGCCAGCGGTTCCGGGTCCTACACCGGGGAGCTGTTTTTT CASGSGSYTGELFF TRBJ2-2 . . TRBV19
TGTGCCAGCAGCTTAGGACAGGGGTCCTACAATGAGCAGTTCTTC CASSLGQGSYNEQFF TRBJ2-1 . TRBD1 TRBV7-9
TGCGCCAGCAGCCATGCCGGACTGAAGAGCTCCTATAATTCACCCCTCCACTTT CASSHAGLKSSYNSPLHF TRBJ1-6 . . TRBV4-1
TGTGCCTGGGTCCTCAAGGGGGCGGGGGAGCAGTACTTC CAWVLKGAGEQYF TRBJ2-7 few . TRBV30
TGCGCCAGCAGCCAAGAGGGACAGTCCAATGAGCAGTTCTTC CASSQEGQSNEQFF TRBJ2-1 few TRBD1 TRBV4-3
TGCAGCGTTGTGGGTAGCTTGTATGGCTACACCTTC CSVVGSLYGYTF TRBJ1-2 few . TRBV29-1
TGTGCCAGCACCGTGACAGGGAACTATGGCTACACCTTC CASTVTGNYGYTF TRBJ1-2 . TRBD1 TRBV7-2
TGTGCCAGCAGCGTAGCTAGTTCAGGGGGCTACACTGAAGCTTTCTTT CASSVASSGGYTEAFF TRBJ1-1 few TRBD1 TRBV9
TGTGCCAGCAGCTCTAGCGGGGTGGAGACCCAGTACTTC CASSSSGVETQYF TRBJ2-5 few TRBD2 TRBV7-2
TGTGCCAGCAGCTCCGGGACAGGGGTCCCCTACGAGCAGTACTTC CASSSGTGVPYEQYF TRBJ2-7 few TRBD1 TRBV7-9
TGTGCCAGCAGCGTATTAGCGGGGGGCGCGAGCCAAGAGACCCAGTACTTC CASSVLAGGASQETQYF TRBJ2-5 . TRBD2 TRBV9
TGTGCCAGCAGCGCAACTTCATCGAGGGAGCAGTTCTTC CASSATSSREQFF TRBJ2-1 few . TRBV9
TGTGCCTGGAGTCTCACAGGTTGGGAGACCCAGTACTTC CAWSLTGWETQYF TRBJ2-5 few . TRBV30
TGTGCCAGCAGTGGACAGGGGATCGAGCAGTACTTC CASSGQGIEQYF TRBJ2-7 few TRBD1 TRBV7-9
TGTGCCAGCAGCTTAGCGAGGTTTCTGAACACTGAAGCTTTCTTT CASSLARFLNTEAFF TRBJ1-1 . . TRBV7-2
TGTGCCAGCAGTGAAGGGCGGACTGAAGCTTTCTTT CASSEGRTEAFF TRBJ1-1 . . TRBV6-1
TGTGCCAGCAGTAATGACAGGACGAATACTGAAGCTTTCTTT CASSNDRTNTEAFF TRBJ1-1 few . TRBV6-5
TGCGCCAGCAGCCCCAGTCTCAGACTTGAAGCTTTCTTT CASSPSLRLEAFF TRBJ1-1 few . TRBV4-1
TGTGCCAGCAGCTTAGATTTTGCGACAGGGGCTGAAGCTTTCTTT CASSLDFATGAEAFF TRBJ1-1 . TRBD1 TRBV11-2
TGTGCCAGCAGCTTGTCCCCAGGGGGATCCTACGAGCAGTACTTC CASSLSPGGSYEQYF TRBJ2-7 few TRBD1 TRBV5-6
TGTGCCTGGAGTTCGGGGGGCGGTTTTTCTGGAAACACCATATATTTT CAWSSGGGFSGNTIYF TRBJ1-3 few . TRBV30
TGTGCCTGGAGTGTAGCAGGGGCAAAACTGTTTTTT CAWSVAGAKLFF TRBJ1-4 few . TRBV30